The 13 T cell receptor beta chains in this list originate from one sample, sequenced in a study of blood T cell repertoires in COVID-19. Generated by immunoSEQ multiplex PCR, the TCRdb table keeps only in-frame clones and is missing some. The sample has 400,000 or so clones, 90% seen once. Sequenced: PBMCs or T cells enriched from blood (not recorded which). These receptors were taken from a man aged 18 to 30 who had recovered from COVID-19.

The rearrangement joins TRBV30 to TRBJ2-1; D perhaps matches TRBD2 (7 bases). The CDR3 is 10 amino acids. V shed 7 bases and J shed 10 bases, with 11 bases lying between them. The germline V gene encodes CDR1 GTSNPN and CDR2 SVGIG (reference sequence). CDR3 region: CASGGGEQFF. The CDR3 DNA is TGTGCCTCTGGGGGGGGCGAGCAGTTCTTC.

CDR3 nucleotides: TGCGCCAGCAGTCAACCGGGGGTGACAGGGAGTTGGTCGGCGGATCAGCCCCAGCATTTT. Its protein is CASSQPGVTGSWSADQPQHF. The chain employs TRBV23-1 and TRBJ1-5, with 7 bases identical to TRBD1. TRBV23-1 is annotated as an ORF whose role is uncertain. V shed 2 bases and J 5 bases; nucleotides not matched to a gene: 21. CDR3 length: 20 residues.

CDR3 nucleotide sequence: TGTGCCAGCGGTGGACAGAATTGGAACACTGAAGCTTTCTTT. It codes for CASGGQNWNTEAFF. The rearrangement joins TRBV18 to TRBJ1-1; D perhaps matches TRBD1 (6 bases). Germline V gives CDR1 KGHSH, CDR2 LQKENI. The CDR3 is 14 residues long. Between the trimmed V and J ends, which lost 8 bases and 1 base, there was a span of 14 bases.

The chain has TRBV9 and TRBJ2-2, with D perhaps matching TRBD2 (6 bases). The CDR3 totals 16 residues. Per germline, CDR1 SGDLS and CDR2 YYNGEE. Trimming cost V 0 bases and J 0 bases, with 9 bases left between them. This CDR3 is CASSVEGGTNTGELFF. DNA for the CDR3: TGTGCCAGCAGCGTAGAGGGCGGGACGAACACCGGGGAGCTGTTTTTT. Full variable domain (missing parts from reference TRBV9 and TRBJ2-2): DSGVTQTPKHLITATGQRVTLRCSPRSGDLSVYWYQQSLDQGLQFLIQYYNGEERAKGNILERFSAQQFPDLHSELNLSSLELGDSALYFCASSVEGGTNTGELFFGEGSRLTVL.

The chain has TRBV11-2 and TRBJ1-2; D is unresolved. V lost 1 base and J lost 8, with 11 bases in between. The CDR3 length is 13 residues. Germline CDR1 SGHAT, CDR2 FQNNGV. CDR3 nucleotide sequence: TGTGCCAGCAGCTTAGTGCCCGGGTTAGGCTACACCTTC. It specifies CASSLVPGLGYTF.

This chain connects TRBV23-1 to TRBJ2-7; possibly TRBD1 for D (6 bases). TRBV23-1 is reported as an ORF; its role is uncertain. The CDR3 has 15 residues. Trimming took 4 bases from V and 3 from J, leaving 16 bases between them. This CDR3 reads CASSPVQGHGYEQYF. The CDR3 nucleotides are TGCGCCAGCAGTCCAGTACAGGGTCACGGCTACGAGCAGTACTTC.

The rearrangement links TRBV9 to TRBJ2-3; D is possibly TRBD2 (6 bases). The CDR3 length is 16 residues. V lost 0 bases and J lost 1, with 12 bases in between. Germline CDR1 and CDR2: SGDLS and YYNGEE. The chain's CDR3 is CASSVAWGDRTDTQYF. The CDR3 DNA follows: TGTGCCAGCAGCGTAGCTTGGGGGGATCGCACAGATACGCAGTATTTT.

The chain links TRBV28 to TRBJ2-7; D is perhaps TRBD2 (6 bases). Germline loops: CDR1 MDHEN, CDR2 SYDVKM. V gave up 2 bases and J gave up 0 bases, with 11 bases separating them. The CDR3 is 15 residues long. The CDR3 region is CASSLRDWSSYEQYF. CDR3 nucleotides: TGTGCCAGCAGTTTAAGGGACTGGAGCTCCTACGAGCAGTACTTC.

The gene calls are TRBV10-1 and TRBJ2-2, with TRBD2 matching over 8 bases. Trimming cost V 3 bases and J 5 bases; bases outside gene matches: 2. The CDR3 loop spans 14 amino acids. Per germline, CDR1 WNHNN and CDR2 SYGVQD (reference sequence). CDR3: CASSDTGGTGELFF. The CDR3 DNA sequence: TGCGCCAGCAGTGACACGGGGGGGACCGGGGAGCTGTTTTTT.

Comments on this clone: The same CDR3 also results from other DNA sequences found in this sample. This sequence joins TRBV10-2 and TRBJ1-1; D remains ambiguous. The CDR3 sequence is 14 residues long. V was clipped by 0 bases and J by 1 base, with 6 bases between them. CDR1 is WSHSY, CDR2 SAAADI, per germline. The CDR3: CASSESTGNTEAFF. The CDR3 nucleotides read TGCGCCAGCAGTGAGTCAACGGGGAACACTGAAGCTTTCTTT.

V gene TRBV7-2 combines with J gene TRBJ1-1; a possible D gene is TRBD1 (5 bases). The germline V and J ends were trimmed by 5 bases and 10 bases, with 17 bases remaining between them. CDR1 is SGHTA and CDR2 is FQGNSA in the germline V gene. The CDR3 runs to 13 residues. The CDR3 DNA reads as TGTGCCAGCAGCCAAAGATACAGGCGGGGAGCTTTCTTT. The encoded protein is CASSQRYRRGAFF.

The V and J genes are TRBV2 and TRBJ2-5; 9 nucleotides align to TRBD2. The germline V gene encodes CDR1 SNHLY and CDR2 FYNNEI. J lost 4 bases, V lost 2 bases, and 8 bases had no gene match. The CDR3 extends over 16 amino acids. CDR3 sequence reads: CASSESREGLRETQYF. The CDR3 nucleotides read TGTGCCAGCAGTGAATCGCGGGAGGGCCTTCGAGAGACCCAGTACTTC.

The chain is built from TRBV4-1 and TRBJ1-2; D is ambiguous. CDR1 is MGHRA and CDR2 is YSYEKL in the germline V gene. Between the trimmed V and J ends, which lost 0 bases and 8 bases, there was a span of 4 bases. The CDR3 has 11 amino acids. This CDR3 is CASSQELGYTF. As DNA, the CDR3 is TGCGCCAGCAGCCAAGAGCTAGGCTACACCTTC.